This record covers a single T cell receptor (beta chain). J gave up 11 bases and V 0 bases, and 15 bases lay outside the gene matches. Germline CDR1 MNHNS, CDR2 SASEGT. The CDR3 spans 16 residues. This entry belongs to a study of blood T cell repertoires in COVID-19. Here immunoSEQ multiplex PCR was the method, and the copy in TCRdb shows in-frame clones only, minus some. There are about 76,000 clones in the sample; approximately 78% occur only once, and 15% lies in the top ten. Sequencing was done on a sample of peripheral blood. The sequence was collected from a human donor in a cohort sampled during active COVID-19. The chain has TRBV6-1 and TRBJ1-1; TRBD1 agrees at 7 bases. CDR3 in DNA: TGTGCCAGCAGTGAAGCTGGGGTACAGGGGCGAACTCTGGCTTTCTTT. Translation gives CASSEAGVQGRTLAFF.